The clone carrying this T cell receptor beta chain was observed a handful of times. The antigen is undetermined. Using quantitative 5'-RACE with molecular barcodes, the authors made TCR beta libraries. TCRdb independently ran MiXCR on the 5' RACE reads; one entry per CDR3 protein. The table shows 180,000 or so distinct CDR3 sequences, with 9.5% to 13% occurring only once. These data belong to a study of CD8 T cells in ankylosing spondylitis. General study findings and limits: Matched ankylosing spondylitis synovial fluid reportedly showed significant enrichment of disease-linked clones. Relatively rare in peripheral blood, disease-linked clones were also CD8+. Roughly 8 highly homologous variants made up a TCR beta motif, and this motif appeared characteristic of ankylosing spondylitis blood.

The J segment lost 2 bases and the V segment lost 0 bases, leaving 8 bases of the junction unmatched. This CDR3 is 19 amino acids long. The V gene's germline CDR1 is SGHRS and CDR2 YFSETQ. This sequence joins TRBV5-1 and TRBJ2-3; TRBD2 aligns across 14 bases. This clonotype was sampled from a male donor with ankylosing spondylitis or in good health (not recorded which). Sequenced material: blood, either unsorted or a sorted T cell fraction (not recorded which). In nucleotides, the CDR3 is TGCGCCAGCAGCTTGGGACTAGCGGGGGGGCATCGGAACACAGATACGCAGTATTTT. Its protein is CASSLGLAGGHRNTDTQYF. Looking up the rest from reference TRBV5-1 and TRBJ2-3 gives the full variable domain: KAGVTQTPRYLIKTRGQQVTLSCSPISGHRSVSWYQQTPGQGLQFLFEYFSETQRNKGNFPGRFSGRQFSNSRSEMNVSTLELGDSALYLCASSLGLAGGHRNTDTQYFGPGTRLTVL.